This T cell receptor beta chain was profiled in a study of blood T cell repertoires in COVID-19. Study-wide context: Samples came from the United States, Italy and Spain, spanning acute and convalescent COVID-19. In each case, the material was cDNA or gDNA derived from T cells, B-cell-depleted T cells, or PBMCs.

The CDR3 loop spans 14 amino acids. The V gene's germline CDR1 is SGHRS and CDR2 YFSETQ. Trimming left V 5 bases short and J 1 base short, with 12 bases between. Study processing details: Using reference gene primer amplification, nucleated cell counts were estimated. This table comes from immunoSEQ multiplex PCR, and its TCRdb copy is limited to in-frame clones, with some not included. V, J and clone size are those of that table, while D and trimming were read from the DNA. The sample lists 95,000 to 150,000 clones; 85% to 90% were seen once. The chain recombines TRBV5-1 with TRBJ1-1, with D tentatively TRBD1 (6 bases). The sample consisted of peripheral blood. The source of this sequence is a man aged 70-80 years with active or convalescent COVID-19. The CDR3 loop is CASRKTGSNTEAFF. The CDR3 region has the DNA TGCGCCAGCAGAAAGACAGGCTCGAACACTGAAGCTTTCTTT. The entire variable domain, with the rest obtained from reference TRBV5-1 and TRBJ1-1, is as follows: KAGVTQTPRYLIKTRGQQVTLSCSPISGHRSVSWYQQTPGQGLQFLFEYFSETQRNKGNFPGRFSGRQFSNSRSEMNVSTLELGDSALYLCASRKTGSNTEAFFGQGTRLTVV.